The rows below give T cell receptor beta chains drawn from one sample of a study of graft-versus-host responses after intestinal transplantation. The repertoire was sequenced with immunoSEQ multiplex PCR; TCRdb's copy has only in-frame clones and lacks some. The data show about 120,000 clones, with 90% seen just once and roughly 0.2% held by the top ten. The antigens these receptors bind are not known. The sample in question was unstimulated CD4+ T cells sorted from spleen or lymph node cells, obtained before intestinal transplant. The receptors were sampled from a human donor who received an intestinal transplant. Both conserved end residues are part of each CDR3. The D gene is left open where the match is weak. Only some rows state a clone size, as once, few, many or a class for expanded clones.

>TRBD2|TRBJ2-2|once|TRBV10-1
TGCGCCAGCAGTGTGACTAGCGGGGGGAACACCGGGGAGCTGTTTTTT
CASSVTSGGNTGELFF
>TRBD1|TRBJ2-7|.|TRBV10-2
TGCGCCAGCAGTGGAAAGGGGACAGGGAAGACCTACGAGCAGTACTTC
CASSGKGTGKTYEQYF
>TRBD1|TRBJ2-7|.|TRBV5-4
TGTGCCAGCAGCCGGACAGGGGGCACGTCCGCCTACGAGCAGTACTTC
CASSRTGGTSAYEQYF
>.|TRBJ1-4|.|TRBV30
TGTGCCTGGAGTGTACAGGGAGTTGAAAAACTGTTTTTT
CAWSVQGVEKLFF
>.|TRBJ2-7|.|TRBV6-5
TGTGCCAGCAGCCGAAGGTGGGCAGGGGCCCACGAGCAGTACTTC
CASSRRWAGAHEQYF
>.|TRBJ1-4|.|TRBV5-1
TGCGCCAGCAGCTTGATGGGCAGGGCCCTTAATGAAAAACTGTTTTTT
CASSLMGRALNEKLFF
>.|TRBJ1-1|.|TRBV4-3
TGCGCCAGCAGCCAAGATCAGGCAGGTAACACTGAAGCTTTCTTT
CASSQDQAGNTEAFF
>TRBD1|TRBJ1-3|.|TRBV18
TGTGCCAGCTCAGCGGACAGGATAAGAAACACCATATATTTT
CASSADRIRNTIYF
>.|TRBJ1-4|.|TRBV5-1
TGCGCCAGCAGTCCTGACAGCTCTAATGAAAAACTGTTTTTT
CASSPDSSNEKLFF
>TRBD2|TRBJ2-5|.|TRBV9
TGTGCCAGCAGCGCGATAGCGGGGGGGCGGGAGACCCAGTACTTC
CASSAIAGGRETQYF
>.|TRBJ1-4|.|TRBV5-1
TGCGCCAGCAGCTTGGGGACAGTTCAAGAAAAACTGTTTTTT
CASSLGTVQEKLFF
>.|TRBJ2-3|.|TRBV5-4
TGTGCCAGCAGCTTTGACGCAGGAGGTACAGATACGCAGTATTTT
CASSFDAGGTDTQYF
>.|TRBJ1-5|.|TRBV30
TGTGCCTGGAGTGTTGGCAGAAATCAGCCCCAGCATTTT
CAWSVGRNQPQHF
>.|TRBJ1-2|.|TRBV5-1
TGCGCCAGCAGCTTGGCCGGAGGGGCGATAAACTATGGCTACACCTTC
CASSLAGGAINYGYTF
>TRBD2|TRBJ2-1|.|TRBV28
TGTGCCAGCAGTAGGTCGGGACTAGCGGGAGGGAGCCGGAATGAGCAGTTCTTC
CASSRSGLAGGSRNEQFF
>.|TRBJ2-7|few|TRBV4-2
TGTGCCAGCAGCCAAAGGTCGCAGGCTGGGCAGTACTTC
CASSQRSQAGQYF
>.|TRBJ1-1|.|TRBV7-2
TGTGCCAGCAGCAGAAACATGAACACTGAAGCTTTCTTT
CASSRNMNTEAFF
>.|TRBJ2-7|.|TRBV5-4
TGTGCCAGCAGCTTACAGGGAACGGGGAAGTACTTC
CASSLQGTGKYF
>.|TRBJ1-3|.|TRBV18
TGTGCCAGCTCACCAGACCCAGGGGTTGGAAACACCATATATTTT
CASSPDPGVGNTIYF
>.|TRBJ2-5|.|TRBV7-3
TGTGCCAGCAGCTTAAGGGGCGGGATCCAAGAGACCCAGTACTTC
CASSLRGGIQETQYF
>.|TRBJ2-1|.|TRBV7-2
TGTGCCAGCAGCGTACGACTGGCCTACAATGAGCAGTTCTTC
CASSVRLAYNEQFF
>.|TRBJ1-6|.|TRBV27
TGTGCCAGCAGATCCGGACAGAGATATAATTCACCCCTCCACTTT
CASRSGQRYNSPLHF
>.|TRBJ1-4|.|TRBV28
TGTGCCAGCAGTTTTTTGGCACTCAGGGGCCCTAATGAAAAACTGTTTTTT
CASSFLALRGPNEKLFF
>.|TRBJ1-4|.|TRBV2
TGTGCCAGCAGGAACAGGGCCCCTAATGAAAAACTGTTTTTT
CASRNRAPNEKLFF
>.|TRBJ1-3|.|TRBV11-2
TGTGCCAGCAGCAGGACTGGAAGTGGAAACACCATATATTTT
CASSRTGSGNTIYF
>TRBD1|TRBJ2-3|.|TRBV19
TGTGCCAGTAGTGTAACAGGGGACCGCACAGATACGCAGTATTTT
CASSVTGDRTDTQYF
>.|TRBJ1-5|.|TRBV7-3
TGTGCCAGCAGCTCAGACCAGGGTCAGCCCCAGCATTTT
CASSSDQGQPQHF
>TRBD1|TRBJ1-2|.|TRBV30
TGTGCCTTTAGCAAGACAGGGACGGCCTATGGCTACACCTTC
CAFSKTGTAYGYTF
>TRBD1|TRBJ1-1|.|TRBV19
TGTGCCAGTAGTGGGACAGGGCTGATGAACACTGAAGCTTTCTTT
CASSGTGLMNTEAFF
>.|TRBJ1-6|.|TRBV7-2
TGTGCCAGCAGCTCCGGGACAAATAATTCACCCCTCCACTTT
CASSSGTNNSPLHF
>.|TRBJ2-5|.|TRBV29-1
TGCAGCGTCCTCAGGGCAGACCGCCAGAAGACCCAGTACTTC
CSVLRADRQKTQYF
>.|TRBJ2-3|.|TRBV7-2
TGTGCCAGCAGCCCCATTCTATTACCTCCAGATACGCAGTATTTT
CASSPILLPPDTQYF
>.|TRBJ1-2|few|TRBV5-6
TGTGCCAGCAGCCCGCGGGACCGTAACTATGGCTACACCTTC
CASSPRDRNYGYTF
>TRBD2|TRBJ2-7|.|TRBV11-2
TGTGCCAGCAGCCCATGGCCGGGACTAGCGGGCTACGAGCAGTACTTC
CASSPWPGLAGYEQYF
>.|TRBJ1-4|.|TRBV19
TGTGCCAGTTCCTCGCAGGGAGGCAATGAAAAACTGTTTTTT
CASSSQGGNEKLFF
>.|TRBJ1-2|.|TRBV7-3
TGTGCCAGCAGCTTAAGCGGCACTGGGTATGGCTACACCTTC
CASSLSGTGYGYTF
>.|TRBJ2-3|.|TRBV6-6
TGTGCCAGCAGTCGCGAGGATACGCAGTATTTT
CASSREDTQYF
>TRBD2|TRBJ2-3|.|TRBV30
TGTGCCTCGACTAGCGGGACCACAGATACGCAGTATTTT
CASTSGTTDTQYF
>.|TRBJ1-5|.|TRBV2
TGTGCCAGCAGGGCGACAGGAACGCAGAATCAGCCCCAGCATTTT
CASRATGTQNQPQHF
>TRBD1|TRBJ1-6|.|TRBV7-2
TGTGCCAGCAGCCCCAGGACAGGAGATAATTCACCCCTCCACTTT
CASSPRTGDNSPLHF
>TRBD2|TRBJ2-3|.|TRBV5-1
TGCGCCAGCAGCCTAAACCCGGGACTAGTTGCAGATACGCAGTATTTT
CASSLNPGLVADTQYF
>.|TRBJ2-1|.|TRBV11-2
TGTGCCAGCAGCTTCACTAGTGGAAGCTCCTACAATGAGCAGTTCTTC
CASSFTSGSSYNEQFF
>.|TRBJ2-1|.|TRBV28
TGTGCCAGCAGTTTAGTTGGCCCATCCTACAATGAGCAGTTCTTC
CASSLVGPSYNEQFF
>TRBD1|TRBJ1-1|.|TRBV11-2
TGTGCCAGCTCTGTAGGGGGCCCAGGGGTCAACACTGAAGCTTTCTTT
CASSVGGPGVNTEAFF
>.|TRBJ1-5|.|TRBV6-5
TGTGCCAGCAGTCGAACAAATCAGCCCCAGCATTTT
CASSRTNQPQHF
>TRBD1|TRBJ1-2|.|TRBV6-1
TGTGCCAGCAGTGAAGGGCAGGGGGCCTTCTATGGCTACACCTTC
CASSEGQGAFYGYTF
>TRBD1|TRBJ2-7|.|TRBV28
TGTGCCAGCAGTATGACAGGGGAGCAGTACTTC
CASSMTGEQYF
>TRBD1|TRBJ1-1|.|TRBV5-1
TGCGCCAGCAGCGAGAGGACAGGGATAACTGAAGCTTTCTTT
CASSERTGITEAFF
>.|TRBJ2-3|once|TRBV5-1
TGCGCCAGCAGCCCCGGAGCAGTTCGAGATACGCAGTATTTT
CASSPGAVRDTQYF